This T cell receptor (beta chain) was recorded in a study of cytomegalovirus exposure and HLA in healthy donors (dated by TCRdb to the late 2010s). With regard to the full study: In an earlier analysis of under 600 of the donors, roughly 300 Gb of sequence data and 120 million or so unique TCR beta sequences from roughly 190 million T cells were reported. All discovery cohort repertoires had been generated on a single sequencing platform. Along with the approximately 600-subject first cohort, a separate validation cohort of over a hundred different subjects was used. Class I and class II HLA loci were covered by the typing at four-digit resolution. The study aimed to test whether cataloging public T cell receptors could reveal signatures of past pathogen exposure. About 280 gigabases of sequencing data and approximately 84 million unique TCR sequences were included in an early release covering about 600 HLA-typed donors. Using immunosequencing, the study profiled T cell repertoires from about 650 subjects and related those repertoires to cytomegalovirus serostatus. To study patterns of TCR occurrence, a later analysis re-analyzed previously published TCR beta repertoires from 700 or so donors and added high-resolution HLA genotyping. The number of donors typed differed by locus, with about 629-640 for A, B, C, DRB1 and DQB1, roughly 520 for DQA1, nearly 610 for DPA1, and approximately 470 for DPB1. Alongside the repertoire data, information on donor age, sex, ethnicity and CMV serostatus was compiled. An earlier analysis of 500 to 750 of the donors applied high-throughput TCR beta sequencing to assess whether each TCR beta V gene segment acted as functional or pseudogenic. On average, roughly 250,000 unique TCR beta nucleotide sequences were sequenced per donor among 350 to 400 genotyped donors of the cohort, with around 19% of those sequences being non-productive. To predict cytomegalovirus infection status, the study brought together high-throughput TCR immunosequencing, statistical association of individual TCRs with disease status, and machine learning. Genome-wide SNP genotypes for about 55% of the roughly 670 donors were used in a later genetic analysis, which treated that subset as a discovery cohort. Of the 300 to 400 genotyped donors, approximately 83% fell in the genetic ancestry cluster associated with self-reported Caucasian donors. Several DR-DQ haplotypes were handled as single units for association and clustering because linkage in the cohort was strong. The later analysis used no new phenotypic data to find candidate immune exposures, relying instead on TCR beta sequences and their occurrence across donors. Study-level results and caveats: A later analysis found that TCR association rates varied across HLA loci, with DRB1 alleles showing the most associated TCRs and HLA-C alleles the fewest. Linkage disequilibrium might explain the correlated functional status among segregating V segments, but an unknown experimental factor could not be excluded. A group of highly shared sequence variants was considered likely to be a technical artifact of the sequencing pipeline. While some public TCRs were present in many individuals, most TCR sequences turned up only very rarely across donors. The classifier was reported to diagnose cytomegalovirus status with high specificity and sensitivity in both the original cohort and the validation cohort. According to a later analysis, parvovirus B19, influenza, CMV and Epstein-Barr virus appeared linked to several top co-occurrence clusters. Strong co-occurrence of HLA alleles, especially DR and DQ, made assigning TCR associations to individual alleles difficult. An association between a missense DCLRE1C variant and V-gene and J-gene trimming of TCR beta chains was found in a later genetic analysis and replicated in an independent cohort. The authors suggested that the approach could potentially be extended to other disease states and immunological phenotypes. According to a later genetic analysis, donors in an Asian-associated ancestry cluster had fewer N-insertions in productive TCRs than the approximately 710-donor mean. HLA typing was unavailable for some donors at each locus, so association tests used only the typed subset. Sequencing depth was assumed to be roughly uniform across donors in the presence/absence analyses, though that assumption may not hold. In this cohort, only TCR beta chains were sequenced, and detectable features were limited by the absence of alpha or paired-chain data. Some IMGT-functional V segments, including TRBV6-2 and TRBV6-3, could not be told apart with the 87-base-pair reads, so those segments were excluded. A later analysis found that HLA-associated TCR beta chains were more clonally expanded and had lower generation probabilities than equally common non-associated chains. Broadly in line with IMGT annotations, most TCR beta V segments showed up in productive rearrangements about 87% or about 30% of the time in an earlier analysis of several hundred of the donors. At a false discovery rate of 0.05, a later analysis linked fewer than 20,000 TCR beta sequences to specific HLA alleles. Most CMV-associated TCR beta chains appeared to be HLA-restricted in a later analysis, and the HLA associations seemed to be driven largely by CMV exposure. A few of the identified cytomegalovirus-associated TCR beta chains were confirmed in vitro to be specific for cytomegalovirus antigens. A further reported finding was that TCR beta sequences accurately predicted the HLA-A and HLA-B alleles for most subjects in the first cohort. A total of 150 to 200 TCR beta chains were listed by the study as associated with cytomegalovirus. Immune exposure information for the cohort was limited to CMV serostatus. Because counts were too low, about 18 rarely observed V segments, including chromosome 9 orphons, were left out of the earlier analysis of 587 of the donors.

The germline V end is reduced by 3 bases and the J end by 3 bases; junction bases left unmatched: 1. There are 14 amino acids in the CDR3, from cysteine to phenylalanine inclusive. Only CDR3 DNA is held: 42 bases, read in frame from base 1. The germline V gene provides CDR1 SGHRS and CDR2 YFSETQ. With regard to this clone: Its antigen specificity is not known. Within one base of it there is no much larger clone, and no base qualities were kept.

The cohort comprised fewer than 750 healthy bone marrow donors. At the time of sampling, all cohort members were nominally healthy, though unrecorded immune exposures were likely present. The donor was CMV seropositive and was included in the group of 250 to 300 seropositive cohort members. A peripheral blood sample was collected from each donor, and TCR beta sequencing was performed on peripheral blood mononuclear cells. Genomic DNA extraction from the blood cell samples was performed with the Qiagen DNeasy Blood Extraction Kit. The library came from the immunoSEQ multiplex PCR assay. For the multiplex PCR, a mixture combining 60 forward primers for TCR Vbeta segments and 13 reverse primers for TCR Jbeta segments was used. The CDR3 region of rearranged TCR beta genes was amplified from genomic DNA with a multiplex PCR assay. The amplified TCR beta libraries were sequenced on the Illumina HiSeq System as 87-base-pair reads. In the original analysis: In a later analysis, about 80 million unique TCR beta chains were counted across the 650 to 750 repertoires, and roughly 11 million of these chains were shared by at least two donors. Raw reads were error-corrected and collapsed into unique sequences by a nearest-neighbor algorithm in which closely related sequences were merged to remove PCR and sequencing errors. To assign V, D and J gene segments, CDR3 sequences were aligned to IMGT reference sequences. For a sequence to be retained, at least a six-nucleotide match to both a V gene segment and a J gene segment was required. Rearrangements were called productive when the CDR3 lacked stop codons and stayed in frame with V and J; all others were non-productive. Following IMGT convention, CDR3 was defined as the stretch from the second conserved V-encoded cysteine up to the conserved J-encoded phenylalanine. The earlier analysis of a few hundred of the donors excluded any sequence lacking an unambiguous match to a single V gene segment. In an earlier analysis of around 590 of the donors, a V segment was called functional when productive rearrangements were above 56.7%, and segregating when the standard deviation between donors exceeded 5%. A statistical classification framework was developed to diagnose cytomegalovirus status using the catalog of TCR beta chain sequences. In a later analysis, TCR nucleotide sequences were compared against IMGT/GENE-DB human TR gene sequences so that V and J genes could be assigned. The TCRdist pipeline was used in a later analysis to assign CDR3 sequences and most-parsimonious VDJ recombination scenarios. A later analysis defined each TCR beta chain by its CDR3 amino acid sequence plus V-gene family, and excluded reads lacking a unique V-gene family. In a later analysis, approximately 590 highly shared, low-generation-probability nucleotide sequences were removed to address suspected cross-contamination and a sequencing artifact. For each public chain, a later analysis derived a clonal expansion index from normalized ranks of inferred template counts within each repertoire. In a later analysis, generation probabilities were computed with a VDJ recombination model fitted to out-of-frame rearrangements, and the resulting probabilities were checked against IGoR. In a later analysis, hypergeometric tests were used to score TCR-TCR, TCR-HLA and TCR-CMV co-occurrence, with a repertoire-size bias correction applied to TCR pairs. In a later analysis, false discovery rates were estimated by permuting HLA or CMV assignments 20 times. In a later analysis, co-occurring TCRs were grouped using DBSCAN, and TCRdist sequence similarity was added for clustering within HLA-allele-positive subsets. Co-occurrence clustering excluded repertoires with fewer than 30,000 or more than 120,000 public chains, plus five with anomalous nucleotide sharing. TCRdb holds this immuneACCESS table with in-frame rearrangements only. Some clones are missing; in checked studies, unresolved V genes explain under half, and the rest has no known cause. The V and J calls and clone size were taken over from that table, and D and trimming were inferred from the DNA. The sample table contains about 300,000 clones; only one count was recorded for 80% to 90% of them. Less than 4% of the sample lies in the top ten.

The clonotype originates from a man aged 40-55 years in good health and CMV-seropositive. The specimen sequenced was PBMCs. The chain joins TRBV5-1 to TRBJ2-3, with TRBD1 matching 10 junction bases. The CDR3 protein is CASSWGQGTDTQYF. The nucleotides read TGCGCCAGCAGCTGGGGACAGGGGACAGATACGCAGTATTTT.